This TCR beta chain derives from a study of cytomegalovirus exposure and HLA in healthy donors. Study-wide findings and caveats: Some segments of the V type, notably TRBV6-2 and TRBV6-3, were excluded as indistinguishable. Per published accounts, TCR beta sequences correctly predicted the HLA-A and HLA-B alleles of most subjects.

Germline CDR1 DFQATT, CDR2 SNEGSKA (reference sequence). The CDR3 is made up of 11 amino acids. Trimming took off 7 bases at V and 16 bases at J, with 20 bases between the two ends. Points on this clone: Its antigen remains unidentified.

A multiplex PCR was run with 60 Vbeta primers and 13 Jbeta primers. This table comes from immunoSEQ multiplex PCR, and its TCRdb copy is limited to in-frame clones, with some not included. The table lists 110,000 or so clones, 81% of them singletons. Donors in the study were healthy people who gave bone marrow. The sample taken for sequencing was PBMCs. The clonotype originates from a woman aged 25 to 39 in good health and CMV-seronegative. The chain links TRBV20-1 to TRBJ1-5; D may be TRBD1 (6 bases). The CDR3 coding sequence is TGCAGTGTCGAGGCACGGACAGCTCAACATTTT. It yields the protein CSVEARTAQHF.